The following is a T cell receptor (beta chain) sequence with its context. The sample is drawn from a study of PD-L1 blockade in urothelial cancer. About the research overall: Analyses were performed on blood at 3 weeks after treatment start (the second dose) and at 6 weeks.

Time point reported: pretreatment peripheral blood. Samples spanned pretreatment and treatment, with 1 to 8 time points per patient. Profiled with immunoSEQ multiplex PCR; TCRdb holds only in-frame clones, not every one. The sample contains about 130,000 clones, roughly 83% of which appear only once. The material was PBMCs, obtained around atezolizumab (anti-PD-L1) treatment. The sequence derives from a man aged 50-60 years with urothelial cancer.

CDR3 sequence (DNA): TGTGCCAGCAGTCGACTAGCGGTGCGGGAGACCCAGTACTTC. This encodes CASSRLAVRETQYF. The chain couples TRBV9 to TRBJ2-5; 9 nucleotides agree with TRBD2. V was clipped by 5 bases and J by 5 bases; unmatched bases: 7. Germline V gene data show CDR1 as SGDLS and CDR2 as YYNGEE. The CDR3 covers 14 residues.